A selection of T cell receptor beta chains follows, all from one sample in a study of neoadjuvant anti-PD-1 for oral cavity cancer. Assay: immunoSEQ multiplex PCR; the TCRdb copy retains only in-frame clones and omits some. The sample shows 15,000 to 20,000 clones, over 65% of them seen only once. The material was PBMCs, obtained before nivolumab (anti-PD-1) treatment. These receptor sequences come from a person between 40 and 85 years old with oral cavity squamous cell carcinoma. Both conserved end residues are part of each CDR3. The order of the fields is CDR3 protein, CDR3 DNA, D gene, CDR3 length, V gene, J gene, clone size. The D gene is left open where the match is weak. Size tells how often a clone was seen (once, few, many) or the class of an expanded clone, and some rows leave it out.

cdr3_aa: CASSLYPAYNEQFF
cdr3_nt: TGTGCCAGCAGTTTATACCCAGCCTACAATGAGCAGTTCTTC
d_call: NA
cdr3_length: 14
v_call: TRBV27
j_call: TRBJ2-1
clone_size: few

cdr3_aa: CASSQDRMGTGELFF
cdr3_nt: TGCGCCAGCAGCCAAGATAGGATGGGTACCGGGGAGCTGTTTTTT
d_call: NA
cdr3_length: 15
v_call: TRBV4-1
j_call: TRBJ2-2
clone_size: NA

cdr3_aa: CAWSVQAVLLGEQFF
cdr3_nt: TGTGCCTGGAGTGTACAGGCGGTCCTCTTGGGGGAGCAGTTCTTC
d_call: NA
cdr3_length: 15
v_call: TRBV30
j_call: TRBJ2-1
clone_size: NA

cdr3_aa: CASSLEMGDRFYNEQFF
cdr3_nt: TGTGCCAGCAGCTTAGAGATGGGGGACAGGTTTTACAATGAGCAGTTCTTC
d_call: TRBD1
cdr3_length: 17
v_call: TRBV13
j_call: TRBJ2-1
clone_size: NA

cdr3_aa: CAGPGSITEAFF
cdr3_nt: TGTGCCGGCCCAGGGAGTATCACTGAAGCTTTCTTT
d_call: NA
cdr3_length: 12
v_call: TRBV30
j_call: TRBJ1-1
clone_size: NA

cdr3_aa: CASSLAGTSNEQFF
cdr3_nt: TGTGCCAGCAGCTTAGCCGGGACATCTAATGAGCAGTTCTTC
d_call: NA
cdr3_length: 14
v_call: TRBV7-3
j_call: TRBJ2-1
clone_size: NA

cdr3_aa: CASSSSGRGYEQYF
cdr3_nt: TGTGCCAGCAGCAGCAGCGGGAGGGGCTACGAGCAGTACTTC
d_call: TRBD2
cdr3_length: 14
v_call: TRBV13
j_call: TRBJ2-7
clone_size: once

cdr3_aa: CASSSPFLLLNTEAFF
cdr3_nt: TGTGCCAGCAGCTCCCCCTTCCTACTGCTGAACACTGAAGCTTTCTTT
d_call: NA
cdr3_length: 16
v_call: TRBV28
j_call: TRBJ1-1
clone_size: once

cdr3_aa: CASGVGAGAVEQYF
cdr3_nt: TGTGCCAGTGGAGTGGGAGCGGGAGCCGTCGAGCAGTACTTC
d_call: TRBD2
cdr3_length: 14
v_call: TRBV19
j_call: TRBJ2-7
clone_size: NA

cdr3_aa: CASSKQDMNTEAFF
cdr3_nt: TGTGCCAGCAGCAAACAGGACATGAACACTGAAGCTTTCTTT
d_call: NA
cdr3_length: 14
v_call: TRBV7-6
j_call: TRBJ1-1
clone_size: NA

cdr3_aa: CASSFFGGRRAGANVLTF
cdr3_nt: TGTGCCAGCAGCTTCTTTGGCGGGAGGAGAGCTGGGGCCAACGTCCTGACTTTC
d_call: TRBD2
cdr3_length: 18
v_call: TRBV13
j_call: TRBJ2-6
clone_size: NA

cdr3_aa: CASSPTSAGGFSNEQFF
cdr3_nt: TGTGCCAGCAGTCCTACCTCTGCGGGAGGCTTTAGCAATGAGCAGTTCTTC
d_call: TRBD2
cdr3_length: 17
v_call: TRBV28
j_call: TRBJ2-1
clone_size: NA

cdr3_aa: CASSQTSGRVLGNEQFF
cdr3_nt: TGTGCCAGCAGTCAGACTAGCGGGCGAGTCTTAGGCAATGAGCAGTTCTTC
d_call: TRBD2
cdr3_length: 17
v_call: TRBV27
j_call: TRBJ2-1
clone_size: NA

cdr3_aa: CASSLWGGANYGYTF
cdr3_nt: TGTGCCAGCAGCTTATGGGGTGGAGCTAACTATGGCTACACCTTC
d_call: NA
cdr3_length: 15
v_call: TRBV7-8
j_call: TRBJ1-2
clone_size: NA

cdr3_aa: CASATGNYGYTF
cdr3_nt: TGCGCCAGCGCTACAGGGAACTATGGCTACACCTTC
d_call: NA
cdr3_length: 12
v_call: TRBV10-2
j_call: TRBJ1-2
clone_size: NA

cdr3_aa: CASRSSKVTLSGNTIYF
cdr3_nt: TGTGCCAGCAGATCAAGCAAAGTAACGCTATCTGGAAACACCATATATTTT
d_call: NA
cdr3_length: 17
v_call: TRBV2
j_call: TRBJ1-3
clone_size: NA

cdr3_aa: CASSIEWGLGKTQYF
cdr3_nt: TGTGCCAGTAGTATAGAGTGGGGACTGGGCAAGACCCAGTACTTC
d_call: NA
cdr3_length: 15
v_call: TRBV19
j_call: TRBJ2-5
clone_size: few

cdr3_aa: CASSEGLAGVYEQYF
cdr3_nt: TGTGCCAGCAGCGAGGGACTAGCGGGAGTTTACGAGCAGTACTTC
d_call: TRBD2
cdr3_length: 15
v_call: TRBV5-8
j_call: TRBJ2-7
clone_size: NA

cdr3_aa: CASSSTGSQPQHF
cdr3_nt: TGTGCCAGCAGTTCCACAGGGAGTCAGCCCCAGCATTTT
d_call: NA
cdr3_length: 13
v_call: TRBV2
j_call: TRBJ1-5
clone_size: NA

cdr3_aa: CAGKQGDTGELFF
cdr3_nt: TGTGCCGGAAAACAGGGGGACACCGGGGAGCTGTTTTTT
d_call: TRBD1
cdr3_length: 13
v_call: TRBV2
j_call: TRBJ2-2
clone_size: NA

cdr3_aa: CASQSKQGKGGTEAFF
cdr3_nt: TGTGCCAGCCAGTCTAAACAGGGTAAGGGGGGCACTGAAGCTTTCTTT
d_call: NA
cdr3_length: 16
v_call: TRBV28
j_call: TRBJ1-1
clone_size: NA

cdr3_aa: CASSFVLDSGYDNYQETQYF
cdr3_nt: TGCGCCAGCAGCTTCGTCCTTGACAGCGGCTATGATAACTACCAAGAGACCCAGTACTTC
d_call: NA
cdr3_length: 20
v_call: TRBV5-1
j_call: TRBJ2-5
clone_size: NA

cdr3_aa: CASSLGESSYNEQFF
cdr3_nt: TGTGCCAGCAGCTTAGGGGAGAGCTCCTACAATGAGCAGTTCTTC
d_call: NA
cdr3_length: 15
v_call: TRBV13
j_call: TRBJ2-1
clone_size: NA

cdr3_aa: CASSQGQFDQPQHF
cdr3_nt: TGTGCCAGCAGCCAGGGGCAATTCGATCAGCCCCAGCATTTT
d_call: NA
cdr3_length: 14
v_call: TRBV5-6
j_call: TRBJ1-5
clone_size: NA

cdr3_aa: CARGGRGYVHEQYF
cdr3_nt: TGTGCCAGAGGGGGCAGGGGTTACGTCCACGAGCAGTACTTC
d_call: TRBD1
cdr3_length: 14
v_call: TRBV15
j_call: TRBJ2-7
clone_size: NA

cdr3_aa: CASSDWGRVTEAFF
cdr3_nt: TGCGCCAGCAGTGATTGGGGGAGGGTCACTGAAGCTTTCTTT
d_call: NA
cdr3_length: 14
v_call: TRBV10-2
j_call: TRBJ1-1
clone_size: NA

cdr3_aa: CASSATGQANYGYTF
cdr3_nt: TGTGCCAGCAGCGCGACAGGGCAAGCTAACTATGGCTACACCTTC
d_call: TRBD1
cdr3_length: 15
v_call: TRBV9
j_call: TRBJ1-2
clone_size: NA

cdr3_aa: CAWQPGTNEQFF
cdr3_nt: TGTGCCTGGCAACCCGGGACCAATGAGCAGTTCTTC
d_call: NA
cdr3_length: 12
v_call: TRBV30
j_call: TRBJ2-1
clone_size: NA

cdr3_aa: CASSLVQGGQETQYF
cdr3_nt: TGCGCCAGCAGCTTGGTACAGGGGGGCCAAGAGACCCAGTACTTC
d_call: TRBD1
cdr3_length: 15
v_call: TRBV5-1
j_call: TRBJ2-5
clone_size: NA

cdr3_aa: CATRRESSYEQYF
cdr3_nt: TGTGCCACCCGTCGGGAGAGCTCCTACGAGCAGTACTTC
d_call: NA
cdr3_length: 13
v_call: TRBV7-9
j_call: TRBJ2-7
clone_size: NA

cdr3_aa: CASSPGDWATGGADTQYF
cdr3_nt: TGTGCCAGCAGCCCAGGGGATTGGGCTACTGGGGGCGCAGATACGCAGTATTTT
d_call: NA
cdr3_length: 18
v_call: TRBV2
j_call: TRBJ2-3
clone_size: NA

cdr3_aa: CASSAGRSTDTQYF
cdr3_nt: TGCGCCAGCAGTGCAGGGAGGAGCACAGATACGCAGTATTTT
d_call: NA
cdr3_length: 14
v_call: TRBV10-1
j_call: TRBJ2-3
clone_size: NA

cdr3_aa: CASSEAPGVNTEAFF
cdr3_nt: TGTGCCAGCAGTGAAGCTCCAGGGGTGAACACTGAAGCTTTCTTT
d_call: NA
cdr3_length: 15
v_call: TRBV6-1
j_call: TRBJ1-1
clone_size: NA

cdr3_aa: CAWSPGQGLQETQYF
cdr3_nt: TGTGCCTGGAGTCCGGGACAGGGGCTCCAAGAGACCCAGTACTTC
d_call: TRBD1
cdr3_length: 15
v_call: TRBV30
j_call: TRBJ2-5
clone_size: NA

cdr3_aa: CASSPRNNEQFF
cdr3_nt: TGTGCCAGCAGTCCCCGCAACAATGAGCAGTTCTTC
d_call: NA
cdr3_length: 12
v_call: TRBV6-1
j_call: TRBJ2-1
clone_size: few

cdr3_aa: CASRATGNTEAFF
cdr3_nt: TGTGCCAGCAGAGCGACAGGGAACACTGAAGCTTTCTTT
d_call: NA
cdr3_length: 13
v_call: TRBV6-5
j_call: TRBJ1-1
clone_size: NA

cdr3_aa: CASSSEASYEQYF
cdr3_nt: TGTGCCAGCAGTAGCGAGGCCTCCTACGAGCAGTACTTC
d_call: NA
cdr3_length: 13
v_call: TRBV6-5
j_call: TRBJ2-7
clone_size: NA

cdr3_aa: CASSSTLGDEQYF
cdr3_nt: TGTGCCAGCAGCTCCACATTGGGGGACGAGCAGTACTTC
d_call: NA
cdr3_length: 13
v_call: TRBV7-3
j_call: TRBJ2-7
clone_size: few

cdr3_aa: CSVDRGQISSYNEQFF
cdr3_nt: TGCAGCGTTGACCGCGGACAGATTAGCTCCTACAATGAGCAGTTCTTC
d_call: NA
cdr3_length: 16
v_call: TRBV29-1
j_call: TRBJ2-1
clone_size: once

cdr3_aa: CASSLGNQGWLDGYTF
cdr3_nt: TGTGCCAGCAGCTTGGGGAACCAGGGATGGCTTGATGGCTACACCTTC
d_call: NA
cdr3_length: 16
v_call: TRBV5-8
j_call: TRBJ1-2
clone_size: few

cdr3_aa: CASSEGGFTGELFF
cdr3_nt: TGCGCCAGCAGTGAGGGGGGCTTCACCGGGGAGCTGTTTTTT
d_call: NA
cdr3_length: 14
v_call: TRBV10-1
j_call: TRBJ2-2
clone_size: few

cdr3_aa: CASSRTSGISYEQYF
cdr3_nt: TGTGCCAGCAGCCGCACTAGCGGGATCTCCTACGAGCAGTACTTC
d_call: TRBD2
cdr3_length: 15
v_call: TRBV6-6
j_call: TRBJ2-7
clone_size: NA

cdr3_aa: CAISTGAATNEKLFF
cdr3_nt: TGTGCCATCTCGACAGGGGCAGCAACTAATGAAAAACTGTTTTTT
d_call: TRBD1
cdr3_length: 15
v_call: TRBV10-3
j_call: TRBJ1-4
clone_size: NA

cdr3_aa: CASSHGTLASYEQYF
cdr3_nt: TGTGCCAGCAGTCACGGGACCTTAGCCTCTTACGAGCAGTACTTC
d_call: NA
cdr3_length: 15
v_call: TRBV2
j_call: TRBJ2-7
clone_size: NA

cdr3_aa: CASSTKTPKSGDQPQHF
cdr3_nt: TGTGCCAGTAGTACTAAAACACCAAAGTCGGGCGATCAGCCCCAGCATTTT
d_call: NA
cdr3_length: 17
v_call: TRBV19
j_call: TRBJ1-5
clone_size: NA

cdr3_aa: CSADGTLVAFF
cdr3_nt: TGCAGTGCTGACGGGACCCTAGTAGCTTTCTTT
d_call: NA
cdr3_length: 11
v_call: TRBV20-1
j_call: TRBJ1-1
clone_size: NA

cdr3_aa: CASSAQGYGYTF
cdr3_nt: TGTGCCAGCAGTGCTCAGGGTTATGGCTACACCTTC
d_call: NA
cdr3_length: 12
v_call: TRBV25-1
j_call: TRBJ1-2
clone_size: NA

cdr3_aa: CASSSQGPGNTIYF
cdr3_nt: TGCGCCAGCAGCTCACAGGGCCCTGGAAACACCATATATTTT
d_call: NA
cdr3_length: 14
v_call: TRBV5-1
j_call: TRBJ1-3
clone_size: NA

cdr3_aa: CASSDGGSQETQYF
cdr3_nt: TGTGCCAGCAGTGACGGGGGCAGCCAAGAGACCCAGTACTTC
d_call: NA
cdr3_length: 14
v_call: TRBV2
j_call: TRBJ2-5
clone_size: NA

cdr3_aa: CASGPGLAGVETQYF
cdr3_nt: TGTGCCAGCGGGCCGGGACTAGCGGGAGTAGAGACCCAGTACTTC
d_call: TRBD2
cdr3_length: 15
v_call: TRBV5-8
j_call: TRBJ2-5
clone_size: once

cdr3_aa: CASSPGTGYQPQHF
cdr3_nt: TGTGCCAGTAGCCCCGGGACAGGGTATCAGCCCCAGCATTTT
d_call: TRBD1
cdr3_length: 14
v_call: TRBV19
j_call: TRBJ1-5
clone_size: NA

cdr3_aa: CAISDKAGGPYEQYF
cdr3_nt: TGTGCCATCAGTGATAAAGCGGGAGGGCCCTACGAGCAGTACTTC
d_call: TRBD2
cdr3_length: 15
v_call: TRBV10-3
j_call: TRBJ2-7
clone_size: NA

cdr3_aa: CASSEGNLQETQYF
cdr3_nt: TGTGCCAGCTCGGAGGGGAACCTACAAGAGACCCAGTACTTC
d_call: NA
cdr3_length: 14
v_call: TRBV19
j_call: TRBJ2-5
clone_size: few

cdr3_aa: CASSEPVQETQYF
cdr3_nt: TGTGCCAGCAGTGAACCCGTCCAAGAGACCCAGTACTTC
d_call: NA
cdr3_length: 13
v_call: TRBV6-1
j_call: TRBJ2-5
clone_size: NA

cdr3_aa: CAWSKGYPDEQYF
cdr3_nt: TGTGCCTGGAGTAAGGGCTACCCCGACGAGCAGTACTTC
d_call: NA
cdr3_length: 13
v_call: TRBV30
j_call: TRBJ2-7
clone_size: NA

cdr3_aa: CASSDLAGASSTDTQYF
cdr3_nt: TGTGCCAGCAGTGACCTAGCGGGAGCCTCTAGCACAGATACGCAGTATTTT
d_call: TRBD2
cdr3_length: 17
v_call: TRBV2
j_call: TRBJ2-3
clone_size: few

cdr3_aa: CASRSISSYNEQFF
cdr3_nt: TGTGCCAGCAGAAGTATAAGCTCCTACAATGAGCAGTTCTTC
d_call: NA
cdr3_length: 14
v_call: TRBV2
j_call: TRBJ2-1
clone_size: NA

cdr3_aa: CASSFTGGTEAFF
cdr3_nt: TGCGCCAGCAGCTTTACAGGGGGGACTGAAGCTTTCTTT
d_call: TRBD1
cdr3_length: 13
v_call: TRBV5-1
j_call: TRBJ1-1
clone_size: NA

cdr3_aa: CASSLHDRTYEQYF
cdr3_nt: TGTGCCAGCAGTCTCCACGACAGGACCTACGAGCAGTACTTC
d_call: NA
cdr3_length: 14
v_call: TRBV9
j_call: TRBJ2-7
clone_size: NA